The entry below describes one T cell receptor beta chain. Its cognate antigen is unknown. The sample is drawn from a study of T-cell memory formation after mild COVID-19. Points from the study as a whole: Contracting CD4+ clones lay largely in CM and EM, with CD8+ ones residing in EMRA. Clones contracting day 15 to 85 were balanced CD4/CD8; later expanders leaned CD4+.

One entry per CDR3 protein, called by TCRdb with MiXCR from the 5' RACE reads. The data hold about 270,000 distinct CDR3 sequences, with under 20% observed a single time. The sample taken for sequencing was PBMCs or a T cell subset sorted from them (not recorded which). This TCR was recovered from a man between 18 and 29 years old who had mild COVID-19 (a few samples of this study predate the infection). Cell type and time point are not known.

DNA of the CDR3: TGTGCCAGCAGCGTAGATGGGAGGAATGAGCAGTTCTTC. As protein: CASSVDGRNEQFF. The chain links TRBV9 to TRBJ2-1; tentatively, D is TRBD2 (6 bases). The CDR3 is made up of 13 amino acids. The germline gives CDR1 SGDLS, CDR2 YYNGEE. Trimming took off 0 bases at V and 7 bases at J, with 8 bases between the two ends.